These T cell receptor beta chains were read from a single sample in a study of T cells after yellow fever vaccination. TCRdb re-analysed the 5' RACE reads in MiXCR, keeping a single row per CDR3 protein. This sample has some 420,000 distinct CDR3 sequences, with about 17% found just once. This material consisted of PBMCs, taken before the yellow fever booster vaccination. These receptors all come from a man between 18 and 35 years old who received the YFV17D yellow fever vaccine. Each CDR3 is given with its conserved first and last residue. The D gene is left open where the match is weak. The size field is filled for only some rows; it gives once, few, many or a size class.

TGCGCCAGCAGCCAGGACCCCCCGGGACAAAACTTGAACACTGAAGCTTTCTTT	CASSQDPPGQNLNTEAFF	TRBV4-3	NA	TRBJ1-1	NA
TGTGCCATCAGTGAGTCGGCCAGGGTGGGAAACATTCAGTACTTC	CAISESARVGNIQYF	TRBV10-3	NA	TRBJ2-4	few
TGTGCCAGCAGCTGGGGACTAGCGGGGGCACAAGAGACCCAGTACTTC	CASSWGLAGAQETQYF	TRBV7-8	TRBD2	TRBJ2-5	NA
TGTGCCAGCATCCTAGCAAATGGACGATCCCAGTTCTTC	CASILANGRSQFF	TRBV2	NA	TRBJ2-1	NA
TGTGCCAGCTCACCTGCGCGGCAGGGTCACGGGGAGCTGTTTTTT	CASSPARQGHGELFF	TRBV18	NA	TRBJ2-2	few
TGTGCCAGCAGCCCAGGAGACTACACAGATACGCAGTATTTT	CASSPGDYTDTQYF	TRBV7-8	NA	TRBJ2-3	NA
TGTGCCAGCAGCTCCCTGGAGCAAGAGACCCAGTACTTC	CASSSLEQETQYF	TRBV7-6	NA	TRBJ2-5	once
TGCAGTGCTAGAGATCAATATCAGGGGATGCAGAACACTGAAGCTTTCTTT	CSARDQYQGMQNTEAFF	TRBV20-1	NA	TRBJ1-1	few
TGCAGTACAGGGTATAGCAATCAGCCCCAGCATTTT	CSTGYSNQPQHF	TRBV20-1	NA	TRBJ1-5	few
TGCAGCGTTGAAGATCCGGCGACAGGGGGTGACACCGGGGAGCTGTTTTTT	CSVEDPATGGDTGELFF	TRBV29-1	TRBD1	TRBJ2-2	NA
TGTGCCAGCAGTTATTCCCCCAGCTTAAGCGAGCAGTACTTC	CASSYSPSLSEQYF	TRBV6-5	NA	TRBJ2-7	few
TGTGCCAGCAGAGCGGGACAAAACACCGGGGAGCTGTTTTTT	CASRAGQNTGELFF	TRBV5-6	NA	TRBJ2-2	NA
TGTGCCAGCAGCTTAGATCCCCCTAGCGGGGGGGCCACAGATACGCAGTATTTT	CASSLDPPSGGATDTQYF	TRBV7-2	TRBD2	TRBJ2-3	NA
TGTGCCAGCAGTTATATTAGCTCCTATAATTCACCCCTCCACTTT	CASSYISSYNSPLHF	TRBV6-5	NA	TRBJ1-6	many
TGTGCCATCAGTGAGTCGGCTAGCGGGGGGGCTAATGAGCAGTTCTTC	CAISESASGGANEQFF	TRBV10-3	TRBD2	TRBJ2-1	NA
TGTGCCACCAGTGATTTGCTCCAGCCAGGTACCGGGGAGCTGTTTTTT	CATSDLLQPGTGELFF	TRBV24-1	NA	TRBJ2-2	many
TGTGCCTGGGGCCGTAACGTCCTGACTTTC	CAWGRNVLTF	TRBV30	NA	TRBJ2-6	NA
TGCGCCAGCAGCCAAGGACAGGGAAGCCAGCCCCAGCATTTT	CASSQGQGSQPQHF	TRBV4-1	TRBD1	TRBJ1-5	NA
TGCAGCGTCGCCGGGACAGAGACTAGCACAGATACGCAGTATTTT	CSVAGTETSTDTQYF	TRBV29-1	TRBD1	TRBJ2-3	NA
TGTGCCTGGCGCGGGGGCTCTAGACGGTTCTTC	CAWRGGSRRFF	TRBV24-1	NA	TRBJ2-1	few
TGTGCCAGCTCACCGAGCCAGGGGGCGGGGGAGCAGTACTTC	CASSPSQGAGEQYF	TRBV18	TRBD1	TRBJ2-7	NA
TGTGCCAGCAGGACTAGCGGGGAGACCCAGTACTTC	CASRTSGETQYF	TRBV12-3/TRBV12-4	TRBD2	TRBJ2-5	NA
TGTGCCAGCAGCGTAGCTATGAGTGCCTACAATGAGCAGTTCTTC	CASSVAMSAYNEQFF	TRBV9	NA	TRBJ2-1	few
TGTGCCAGCACCTATAGCACCGGGGAGCTGTTTTTT	CASTYSTGELFF	TRBV7-9	NA	TRBJ2-2	NA
TGTGCCAGCAGTTCACAGACGACGGGAAAACTGTTTTTT	CASSSQTTGKLFF	TRBV27	NA	TRBJ1-4	NA
TGTGCCAGCAGCTTAGCCCCGGACAGGGGGGTCCTCCAAGAGACCCAGTACTTC	CASSLAPDRGVLQETQYF	TRBV7-8	TRBD1	TRBJ2-5	NA
TGTGCCAGCAGTAAAACCGAGGGTTCTGCCTTCACCGGGGAGCTGTTTTTT	CASSKTEGSAFTGELFF	TRBV13	NA	TRBJ2-2	many
TGCGCCAGCAGCCAAGAGGGGACCCCGAGCGCAGATACGCAGTATTTT	CASSQEGTPSADTQYF	TRBV4-3	NA	TRBJ2-3	NA
TGTGCCAGCAGCCAGATACAGGGGCGCTACAGCACAGATACGCAGTATTTT	CASSQIQGRYSTDTQYF	TRBV3-1	TRBD1	TRBJ2-3	NA
TGCAGTGCTAGGATTATGGATCTGAATCAGCCCCAGCATTTT	CSARIMDLNQPQHF	TRBV20-1	NA	TRBJ1-5	NA
TGTGCCAGCAGCTTAAGCTTTCCCGGGACAGGGGGCGATGAGCAGTTCTTC	CASSLSFPGTGGDEQFF	TRBV7-3	TRBD1	TRBJ2-1	NA
TGCAGTGCTTCTGGCACAAAGGACAGCGACTATGGCTACACCTTC	CSASGTKDSDYGYTF	TRBV20-1	NA	TRBJ1-2	many
TGTGCCAGCAGCTTAGCCCCGGGGAGGGGTCTTGGCTACACCTTC	CASSLAPGRGLGYTF	TRBV11-2	NA	TRBJ1-2	NA
TGTGCCAGCAGCTTGGGTGCGGGGGCTCGCAATCAGCCCCAGCATTTT	CASSLGAGARNQPQHF	TRBV5-6	NA	TRBJ1-5	NA
TGTGCCAGCAGCCAAGGCGCGCGGGAGCTGTTTTTT	CASSQGARELFF	TRBV7-9	NA	TRBJ2-2	NA
TGTGCCAGCAGCCCTCGGCAGGGGGGGTTTGGTACGCAGTATTTT	CASSPRQGGFGTQYF	TRBV12-3/TRBV12-4	NA	TRBJ2-3	NA
TGTGCCAGCTCAGTGGAGCCCGCTTTCTATAGCAATCAGCCCCAGCATTTT	CASSVEPAFYSNQPQHF	TRBV18	NA	TRBJ1-5	NA
TGCGCCAGCAGCCAAACCGGGACAGCCGAAAAACTGTTTTTT	CASSQTGTAEKLFF	TRBV4-1	TRBD1	TRBJ1-4	few
TGTGCCAGCAGCTTGGGCAGGATGGGATATAGCAATCAGCCCCAGCATTTT	CASSLGRMGYSNQPQHF	TRBV5-4	NA	TRBJ1-5	NA
TGTGCCAGCAGGAGGGCTTCTCGTAATGAGCAGTTCTTC	CASRRASRNEQFF	TRBV6-1	NA	TRBJ2-1	NA
TGCAGTGCTAGAGATGGGACAGCGATGAACACTGAAGCTTTCTTT	CSARDGTAMNTEAFF	TRBV20-1	TRBD1	TRBJ1-1	NA
TGCGCCAGCAGCTTGGACACCACCAAAAACATTCAGTACTTC	CASSLDTTKNIQYF	TRBV5-1	NA	TRBJ2-4	few
TGCAGTGCTAGACCGGACAGGGTTTTGGCTCAGCCCCAGCATTTT	CSARPDRVLAQPQHF	TRBV20-1	TRBD1	TRBJ1-5	NA
TGCAGTGCCCCCTCCCCGGGACGCCCAAGGGATCAGTACTTC	CSAPSPGRPRDQYF	TRBV20-1	NA	TRBJ2-4	few
TGTGCCAGCAGTATCAGGGTTGGGCTTAGCACTGAAGCTTTCTTT	CASSIRVGLSTEAFF	TRBV27	NA	TRBJ1-1	few
TGTGCCAGCAGCTTAGGCCGCAGGGGAAGCACAGATACGCAGTATTTT	CASSLGRRGSTDTQYF	TRBV11-2	NA	TRBJ2-3	few
TGCGCCAGCAGCCAAGATATCGCGTTTGCGACGGGGGGAGGGACCCAGCATTTT	CASSQDIAFATGGGTQHF	TRBV4-1	NA	TRBJ1-5	few
TGTGCCAGCAGCGCCCGGGTAGCGGGGGGTATCAATGAGCAGTTCTTC	CASSARVAGGINEQFF	TRBV5-5	TRBD2	TRBJ2-1	NA
TGTGCCAGCAGTGCGCCGGGACCGTCCTATGGCTACACCTTC	CASSAPGPSYGYTF	TRBV25-1	NA	TRBJ1-2	NA
TGTGCCAGCAGCTTCCTTAATCAGCCCCAGCATTTT	CASSFLNQPQHF	TRBV12-3/TRBV12-4	NA	TRBJ1-5	many
TGCGCCAGCAGCTACCCCGACAGTTTCTATGGCTACACCTTC	CASSYPDSFYGYTF	TRBV5-1	NA	TRBJ1-2	NA
TGCGCCAGTAATGTTGGACAGGGGGACGGTGAGCAGTTCTTC	CASNVGQGDGEQFF	TRBV5-1	TRBD1	TRBJ2-1	NA
TGTGCCAGCAGTTACGCCCGCAGGGAACGCTACAATGAGCAGTTCTTC	CASSYARRERYNEQFF	TRBV6-1	NA	TRBJ2-1	NA
TGTGCCTGGAGAGACGAGACCCAGTACTTC	CAWRDETQYF	TRBV30	NA	TRBJ2-5	NA